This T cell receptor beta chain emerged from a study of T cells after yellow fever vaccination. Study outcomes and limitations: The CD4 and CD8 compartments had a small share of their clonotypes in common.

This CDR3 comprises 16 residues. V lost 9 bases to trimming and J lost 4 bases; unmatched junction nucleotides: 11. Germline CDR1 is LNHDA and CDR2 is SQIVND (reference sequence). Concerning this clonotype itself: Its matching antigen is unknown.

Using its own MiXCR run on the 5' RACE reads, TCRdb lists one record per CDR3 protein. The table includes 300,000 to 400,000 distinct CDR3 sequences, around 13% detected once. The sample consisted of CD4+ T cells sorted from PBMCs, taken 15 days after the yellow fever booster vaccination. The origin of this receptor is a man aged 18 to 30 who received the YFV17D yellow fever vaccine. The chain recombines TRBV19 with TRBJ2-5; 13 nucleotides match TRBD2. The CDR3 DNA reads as TGTGCCAGACTAGCGGGGGGGCCGGGTGTCCCAGAGACCCAGTACTTC. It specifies CARLAGGPGVPETQYF.